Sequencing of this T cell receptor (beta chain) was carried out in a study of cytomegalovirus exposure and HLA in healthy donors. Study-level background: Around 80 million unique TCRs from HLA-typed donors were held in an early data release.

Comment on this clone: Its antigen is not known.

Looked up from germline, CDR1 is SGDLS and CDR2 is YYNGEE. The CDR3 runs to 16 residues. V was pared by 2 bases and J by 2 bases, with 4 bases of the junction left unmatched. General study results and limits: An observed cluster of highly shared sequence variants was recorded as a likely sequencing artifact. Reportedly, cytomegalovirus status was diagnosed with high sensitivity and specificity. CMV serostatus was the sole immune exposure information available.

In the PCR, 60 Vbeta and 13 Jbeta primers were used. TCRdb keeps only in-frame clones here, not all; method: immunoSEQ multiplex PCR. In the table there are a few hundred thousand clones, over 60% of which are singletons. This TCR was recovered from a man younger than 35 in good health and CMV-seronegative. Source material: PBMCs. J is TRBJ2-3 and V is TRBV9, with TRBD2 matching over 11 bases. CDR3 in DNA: TGTGCCAGCAGCGTGGAGGGACTAGCGGACACAGATACGCAGTATTTT. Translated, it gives CASSVEGLADTDTQYF.